This T cell receptor beta chain originates from a study of blood T cell repertoires in COVID-19. Study at large: The study drew acute and convalescent COVID-19 samples from the United States, Italy and Spain. T cells, B-cell-depleted T cells, or PBMCs supplied cDNA or gDNA.

A single count supports this clone. The sample carries other DNA sequences with the same CDR3. In the original workflow: Reference gene primer amplification gave estimated nucleated cell counts. TCRdb keeps only in-frame clones here, not all; method: immunoSEQ multiplex PCR. V, J and clone size were drawn from that table, and D and trimming were deduced from the DNA. The repertoire holds approximately 180,000 clones, with around 90% as singletons. Input material: peripheral blood. This TCR derives from a man aged 50 to 59 with acute or convalescent COVID-19.

The CDR3, as DNA: TGTGCCAGCAGCCCGGGACAGGGCAATTCACCCCTCCACTTT. Translated: CASSPGQGNSPLHF. The chain carries TRBV28 and TRBJ1-6; 9 bases are shared with TRBD1. With 6 bases clipped from V and 7 bases from J, the junction kept 4 bases outside the gene matches. The length of the CDR3 is 14 residues. The germline V gene encodes CDR1 MDHEN and CDR2 SYDVKM.